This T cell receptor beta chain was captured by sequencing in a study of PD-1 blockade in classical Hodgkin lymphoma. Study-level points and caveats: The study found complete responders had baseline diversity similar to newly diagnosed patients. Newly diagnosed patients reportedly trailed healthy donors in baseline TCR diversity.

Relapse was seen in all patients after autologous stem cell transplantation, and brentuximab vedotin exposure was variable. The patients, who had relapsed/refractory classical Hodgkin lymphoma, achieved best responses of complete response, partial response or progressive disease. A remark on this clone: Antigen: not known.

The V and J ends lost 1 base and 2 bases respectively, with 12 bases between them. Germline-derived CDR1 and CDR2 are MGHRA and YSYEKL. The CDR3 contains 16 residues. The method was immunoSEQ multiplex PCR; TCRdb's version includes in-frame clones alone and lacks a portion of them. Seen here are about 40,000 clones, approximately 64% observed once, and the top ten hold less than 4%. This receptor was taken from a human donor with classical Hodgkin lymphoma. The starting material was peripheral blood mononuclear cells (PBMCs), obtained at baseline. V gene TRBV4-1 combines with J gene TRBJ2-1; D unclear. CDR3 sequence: CASSQVDMVAYNEQFF. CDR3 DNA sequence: TGCGCCAGCAGCCAAGTGGATATGGTTGCCTACAATGAGCAGTTCTTC.